The 23 T cell receptor beta chains given below trace back to one sample, sequenced in a study of T cells in tuberculosis. Generated by immunoSEQ multiplex PCR, the TCRdb table keeps only in-frame clones and is missing some. The sample lists some 29,000 clones, 90% seen once, with around 6.1% in the top ten. The sequenced sample was PBMCs. All receptors come from a donor between 10 and 35 years old with latent tuberculosis or without tuberculosis infection.

The V gene is TRBV4-2, the J gene TRBJ1-3; 11 nucleotides align to TRBD1. Trimming removed 4 bases from V and 2 bases from J; junction bases left unmatched: 7. The CDR3 consists of 17 residues. Germline CDR1 is LGHNA and CDR2 is YNFKEQ. In nucleotides, the CDR3 is TGTGCCAGCAGCCGCTCTGGACAGGGGGCTCCTGGAAACACCATATATTTT. It yields the protein CASSRSGQGAPGNTIYF.

The chain links TRBV15 to TRBJ2-1, with 7 nucleotides matching TRBD1. The CDR3 extends over 16 amino acids. V dropped 1 base and J dropped 4; count of bases not matched to a gene: 7. CDR1 and CDR2 (germline): LNHNV, YYDKDF (reference sequence). The CDR3 spells CATSRGKQGPYNEQFF. The CDR3 DNA reads as TGTGCCACCAGCAGAGGTAAACAGGGGCCATACAATGAGCAGTTCTTC.

This chain connects TRBV5-1 to TRBJ2-2; 7 bases are shared with TRBD1. This CDR3 region has 15 residues. Trimming removed 4 bases from V and 3 bases from J; junction bases left unmatched: 6. The V gene's germline CDR1 is SGHRS and CDR2 YFSETQ. The CDR3 coding sequence is TGCGCCAGCAGCCCCGGGGACAGACACACCGGGGAGCTGTTTTTT. Translated: CASSPGDRHTGELFF.

The rearrangement joins TRBV15 to TRBJ1-1; 10 bases fit TRBD1. Per germline, CDR1 LNHNV and CDR2 YYDKDF (reference sequence). The CDR3 runs to 15 residues. The junction had 2 bases not matched to a gene; V was cut back by 0 bases and J by 4 bases. In DNA, the CDR3 is TGTGCCACCAGCAGAGATAGGACAGGGGGCACTGAAGCTTTCTTT. This codes for CATSRDRTGGTEAFF.

This rearrangement joins TRBV19 to TRBJ1-2; 7 bases line up with TRBD1. The germline CDR1 and CDR2 sequences are LNHDA and SQIVND (reference sequence). With 9 bases clipped from V and 4 bases from J, the junction kept 17 bases outside the gene matches. There are 16 residues in the CDR3. The CDR3 sequence: CASLMSGTDVFYGYTF. CDR3 nucleotide sequence: TGTGCCAGCCTAATGTCCGGGACAGACGTTTTCTATGGCTACACCTTC. Full variable domain (rest looked up from reference TRBV19 and TRBJ1-2): DGGITQSPKYLFRKEGQNVTLSCEQNLNHDAMYWYRQDPGQGLRLIYYSQIVNDFQKGDIAEGYSVSREKKESFPLTVTSAQKNPTAFYLCASLMSGTDVFYGYTFGSGTRLTVV.

V and J are TRBV7-2 and TRBJ2-1; 8 bases agree with TRBD2. This CDR3 region has 15 residues. Germline loops: CDR1 SGHTA, CDR2 FQGNSA. V was clipped by 4 bases and J by 4 bases; unmatched bases: 6. The DNA for the CDR3 is TGTGCCAGCAGCTCGGCTAGCGGGCTTTACAATGAGCAGTTCTTC. Translated: CASSSASGLYNEQFF.

On this clone: A read error may account for a junction end that differs from germline. The CDR3 here is CASSPATSGANVPTF. For the CDR3, the DNA is TGCGCCAGCAGCCCCGCGACATCTGGGGCCAACGTCCCGACTTTC. The chain recombines TRBV4-3 with TRBJ2-6; TRBD1 is a possible D gene (5 bases). Germline V gene sequence: CDR1 LGHNA, CDR2 YSLEER. The CDR3 length is 15 residues.

This chain connects TRBV2 to TRBJ2-7, with 8 nucleotides matching TRBD2. The CDR3 is made up of 14 amino acids. The V segment lost 0 bases and the J segment 3 bases; nucleotides outside the gene matches: 1. CDR1 and CDR2 from the germline V gene are SNHLY and FYNNEI. This CDR3 reads CASSEASGNYEQYF. The CDR3 region has the DNA TGTGCCAGCAGTGAAGCTAGCGGGAACTACGAGCAGTACTTC.

CDR3 loop: CASSFSGVNEKLFF. For the CDR3, the DNA is TGTGCCAGCAGTTTCTCGGGAGTGAATGAAAAACTGTTTTTT. V and J are TRBV27 and TRBJ1-4; D uncertain. The ends were cut back, 3 bases at V and 5 bases at J, with 10 bases in the middle. CDR1 is MNHEY, CDR2 SMNVEV, per germline (reference sequence). This CDR3 is built from 14 residues.

This clone was seen only once. V and J are TRBV2 and TRBJ2-2; 9 bases line up with TRBD2. V trimming: 5 bases; J trimming: 2 bases; junction bases outside the gene matches: 6. Per germline, CDR1 SNHLY and CDR2 FYNNEI. The CDR3 is 16 residues long. Here the CDR3 reads CASSPAGGGNTGELFF. The CDR3 DNA reads as TGTGCCAGCAGTCCCGCGGGGGGGGGAAACACCGGGGAGCTGTTTTTT. Based on the CDR3 plus reference TRBV2 and TRBJ2-2, the full variable domain is EPEVTQTPSHQVTQMGQEVILRCVPISNHLYFYWYRQILGQKVEFLVSFYNNEISEKSEIFDDQFSVERPDGSNFTLKIRSTKLEDSAMYFCASSPAGGGNTGELFFGEGSRLTVL.

The chain has TRBV5-6 and TRBJ1-1; the D is unclear. There are 14 residues in the CDR3. Germline CDR1 SGHDT, CDR2 YYEEEE. Trimming left V 4 bases short and J 6 bases short, with 16 bases between. The CDR3 here is CASSTLAVAAEAFF. The DNA for the CDR3 is TGTGCCAGCAGCACCCTTGCTGTGGCGGCTGAAGCTTTCTTT.

The V call is TRBV18, the J call TRBJ2-1, with 9 positions matching TRBD1. The CDR3 contains 15 residues. CDR1 is KGHSH, CDR2 LQKENI, per germline. V was pared by 6 bases and J by 3 bases, with 6 bases of the junction left unmatched. In nucleotides, the CDR3 is TGTGCCAGCTCCCCTCGACAGGGGGACTACAATGAGCAGTTCTTC. Translating gives CASSPRQGDYNEQFF.

The chain recombines TRBV6-1 with TRBJ1-1; D perhaps matches TRBD1 (5 bases). V lost 6 bases and J lost 0, with 8 bases in between. CDR3 length equals 13 residues. Germline CDR1 and CDR2: MNHNS and SASEGT. CDR3 bases: TGTGCCAGCAGCGAGGACATGAACACTGAAGCTTTCTTT. Its protein is CASSEDMNTEAFF.

V usage is TRBV7-2 and J usage is TRBJ2-6; 8 nucleotides agree with TRBD1. Germline trimming cut 4 bases from V and 0 bases from J; bases unmatched to any gene: 5. The CDR3 has 17 amino acids. Per germline, CDR1 SGHTA and CDR2 FQGNSA. The CDR3 sequence is CASSSGGPSSGANVLTF. The CDR3 region has the DNA TGTGCCAGCAGCTCAGGGGGCCCCAGCTCTGGGGCCAACGTCCTGACTTTC.

The chain has TRBV19 and TRBJ2-4; 11 bases are a match to TRBD1. Germline V gene sequence: CDR1 LNHDA, CDR2 SQIVND (reference sequence). V lost 9 bases, J lost 6 bases, and 7 bases stayed unmatched. The CDR3 is 14 residues long. The CDR3 sequence: CASLGQGVGNIQYF. CDR3 coding DNA: TGTGCCAGCCTGGGACAGGGGGTCGGAAACATTCAGTACTTC.

The CDR3 protein is CASSRLDSPLHF. CDR3 DNA sequence: TGTGCCAGCAGCCGTCTCGATTCACCCCTCCACTTT. This chain links TRBV6-1 with TRBJ1-6; D call uncertain. Germline CDR1 and CDR2: MNHNS and SASEGT. The CDR3 is 12 amino acids. The V and J ends lost 6 bases and 8 bases respectively, with 8 bases between them.

V and J are TRBV19 and TRBJ1-6, with D possibly TRBD1 on 5 matching bases. Germline V gene data show CDR1 as LNHDA and CDR2 as SQIVND (reference sequence). V was clipped by 6 bases and J by 11 bases, with 17 bases between them. The CDR3 runs 14 residues. CDR3 protein: CASSPTDAKTPLHF. For the CDR3, the DNA is TGTGCCAGTAGCCCGACAGACGCTAAGACACCCCTCCACTTT.

J is TRBJ2-7 and V is TRBV4-3, with a tentative D call TRBD2 (7 bases). V lost 3 bases and J lost 4, with 31 bases in between. The CDR3 length is 20 residues. The germline gives CDR1 LGHNA, CDR2 YSLEER. The CDR3 coding sequence is TGCGCCAGCAGCCAGGAATCCTCCTACTGGGGGGGGCCTTTAGAGTACGAGCAGTACTTC. Protein: CASSQESSYWGGPLEYEQYF.

The chain recombines TRBV6-5 with TRBJ1-1; 7 bases align to TRBD1. The CDR3 runs to 14 residues. Losses at the gene ends were 4 bases for V and 6 bases for J; bases not matched to a gene: 8. The germline gives CDR1 MNHEY, CDR2 SVGAGI. The CDR3 DNA follows: TGTGCCAGCAGTTCCCGTGACAGGGCCCCTGAAGCTTTCTTT. Translated: CASSSRDRAPEAFF.

This clone was detected once. The rearrangement joins TRBV5-1 to TRBJ2-7; D is possibly TRBD1 (6 bases). Trimming shortened V by 0 bases and J by 6 bases, and 13 bases separated the two germline ends. The CDR3 extends over 14 amino acids. In germline, CDR1 is SGHRS, CDR2 YFSETQ. CDR3 DNA sequence: TGCGCCAGCAGCTTGGCCGGTGCAGGGGCCGAGCAGTACTTC. This translates into CASSLAGAGAEQYF.

This clone was observed once. CDR3 sequence (DNA): TGTGCCAGCAGTTCTAGGCAGACGTATACGGTGCAGTACTTC. Translating gives CASSSRQTYTVQYF. The V gene is TRBV6-1, the J gene TRBJ2-7; no firm D call. The CDR3 has 14 amino acids. The germline gives CDR1 MNHNS, CDR2 SASEGT. V lost 5 bases, J lost 9 bases, and 20 bases lay in between.

This chain uses TRBV6-4 with TRBJ2-3; the match to TRBD2 covers 10 bases. CDR1 and CDR2 (germline): MRHNA, SNTAGT. The CDR3 spans 15 residues. V lost 6 bases to trimming and J lost 1 base; unmatched junction nucleotides: 4. CDR3 DNA: TGTGCCAGCAGCCCTAGCGGGGGTGGCACAGATACGCAGTATTTT. Translated: CASSPSGGGTDTQYF.

This clone was observed a single time. The V gene is TRBV28, the J gene TRBJ1-1; D is undetermined. This CDR3 has 13 residues. The V gene's germline CDR1 is MDHEN and CDR2 SYDVKM. Deletions cut 7 bases from V and 0 bases from J, with 9 bases between. CDR3 protein: CASILGMNTEAFF. In DNA, the CDR3 is TGTGCCAGCATTCTAGGTATGAACACTGAAGCTTTCTTT.